Listed here is a single TCR beta chain. Cohort allocation depended upon clinical history that participants reported. The CDR3 loop spans 16 amino acids. The germline CDR1 and CDR2 sequences are SGHVS and FNYEAQ. V was clipped by 2 bases and J by 3 bases; unmatched bases: 7. The data derive from a study of blood T cell repertoires in COVID-19. In the study overall: Samples came from the United States, Italy and Spain, spanning acute and convalescent COVID-19. In each case, the material was cDNA or gDNA derived from T cells, B-cell-depleted T cells, or PBMCs.

Per the original methods: Estimates of nucleated cell counts were drawn from the amplification of reference gene primers. TCRdb's copy holds only in-frame clones and misses some; the assay was immunoSEQ multiplex PCR. Clonal size and the V and J genes are those of that table, whereas D and trimming came from the DNA. The table records about 240,000 clones, approximately 83% of them present only once. This TCR derives from a woman in her forties with acute COVID-19. The chain has TRBV7-6 and TRBJ2-3; 8 bases align to TRBD2. Sequences were obtained from PBMCs or T cells enriched from blood (not recorded which). The CDR3 DNA reads as TGTGCCAGCAGCTTAACAGGCGCGGGAGGAACAGATACGCAGTATTTT. Encoded protein: CASSLTGAGGTDTQYF. The entire variable domain, with the rest obtained from reference TRBV7-6 and TRBJ2-3, is as follows: GAGVSQSPRYKVTKRGQDVALRCDPISGHVSLYWYRQALGQGPEFLTYFNYEAQQDKSGLPNDRFSAERPEGSISTLTIQRTEQRDSAMYRCASSLTGAGGTDTQYFGPGTRLTVL.